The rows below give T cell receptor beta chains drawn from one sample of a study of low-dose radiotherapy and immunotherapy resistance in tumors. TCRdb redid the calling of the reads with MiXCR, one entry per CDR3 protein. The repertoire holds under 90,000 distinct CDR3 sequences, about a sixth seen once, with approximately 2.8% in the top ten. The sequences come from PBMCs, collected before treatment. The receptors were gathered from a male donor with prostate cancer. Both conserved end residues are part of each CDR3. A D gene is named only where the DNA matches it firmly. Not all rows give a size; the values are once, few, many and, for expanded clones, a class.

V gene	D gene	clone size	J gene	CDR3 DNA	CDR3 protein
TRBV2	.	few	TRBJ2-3	TGTGCCAGCAGTGGGCTAGCTTGGGGCACAGATACGCAGTATTTT	CASSGLAWGTDTQYF
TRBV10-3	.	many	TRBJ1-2	TGTGCCATCACCGAAGGTCTGGGAGGCTACACCTTC	CAITEGLGGYTF
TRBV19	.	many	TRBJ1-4	TGTGCCAGTAGTATGAGGGGACGGAATGAAAAACTGTTTTTT	CASSMRGRNEKLFF
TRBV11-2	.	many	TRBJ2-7	TGTGCCAGCAGCTTAGGGACGACAGCCTCCTACGAGCAGTACTTC	CASSLGTTASYEQYF
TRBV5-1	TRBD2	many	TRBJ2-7	TGCGCCAGCAGCCCGGGACTAGCGGGGGGAAGCTACGAGCAGTACTTC	CASSPGLAGGSYEQYF
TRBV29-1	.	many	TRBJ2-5	TGCAGCTCCACAAGAGGGGCCGAAGAGACCCAGTACTTC	CSSTRGAEETQYF
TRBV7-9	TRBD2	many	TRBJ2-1	TGTGCCAGCAGCAAGCGACTAGCGGAAACCTACAATGAGCAGTTCTTC	CASSKRLAETYNEQFF
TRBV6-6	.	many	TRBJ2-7	TGTGCCAGCAGTTACAGTTTATGGGACGACGCTGAGCAGTACTTC	CASSYSLWDDAEQYF
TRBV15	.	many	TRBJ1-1	TGTGCCACCAGCAGAGATAAGGGGCGGATGAACACTGAAGCTTTCTTT	CATSRDKGRMNTEAFF
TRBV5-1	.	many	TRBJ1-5	TGCGCCAGCAGGGAAGGCATCAATCAGCCCCAGCATTTT	CASREGINQPQHF
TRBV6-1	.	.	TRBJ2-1	TGTGCCAGCAGTGGAAGCTCCTACAATGAGCAGTTCTTC	CASSGSSYNEQFF
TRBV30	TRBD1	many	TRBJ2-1	TGTGCCTGGAGTAACCGGGACAGGGTGGGCAATGAGCAGTTCTTC	CAWSNRDRVGNEQFF
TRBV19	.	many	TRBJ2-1	TGTGCCAGTAGTGAACAGGGTAACTTTTACAATGAGCAGTTCTTC	CASSEQGNFYNEQFF
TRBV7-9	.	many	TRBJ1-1	TGTGCCAGCAGCTTAAACGGCAACACTGAAGCTTTCTTT	CASSLNGNTEAFF
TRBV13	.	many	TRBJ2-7	TGTGCCAGCAGCACAGGGGGGGCGAACGAGCAGTACTTC	CASSTGGANEQYF
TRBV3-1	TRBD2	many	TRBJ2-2	TGTGCCAGCACTCGAACGCGACTAGCGGGAGCGTGGGGCACCGGGGAGCTGTTTTTT	CASTRTRLAGAWGTGELFF
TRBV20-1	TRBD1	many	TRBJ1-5	TGCAGTGCTAGGGGGGGACAGCTCACCCTTAGCAATCAGCCCCAGCATTTT	CSARGGQLTLSNQPQHF
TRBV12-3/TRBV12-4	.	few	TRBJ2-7	TGTGCCAGCCGCGGGGCACGGGACCCGCACGAGCAGTACTTC	CASRGARDPHEQYF
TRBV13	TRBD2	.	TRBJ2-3	TGTGCCAGCAGCCCAAGACTAGCGGGGGCCCGCAGCACAGATACGCAGTATTTT	CASSPRLAGARSTDTQYF
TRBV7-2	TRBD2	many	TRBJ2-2	TGTGCCAGCAGCCTTAGCGGGGGCGCGAACACCGGGGAGCTGTTTTTT	CASSLSGGANTGELFF
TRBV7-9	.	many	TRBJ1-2	TGTGCCAGCAGCCACTTCGGACGAGAGAACTATGGCTACACCTTC	CASSHFGRENYGYTF
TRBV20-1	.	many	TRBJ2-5	TGCAGTGCTAAGGTAGCACAAGAGACCCAGTACTTC	CSAKVAQETQYF
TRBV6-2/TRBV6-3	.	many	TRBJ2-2	TGTGCCAGCAGGTCGTCCCCCGCGAACACCGGGGAGCTGTTTTTT	CASRSSPANTGELFF
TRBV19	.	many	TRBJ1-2	TGTGCCAGTAGTATAGGTCAGATCTATGGCTACACCTTC	CASSIGQIYGYTF
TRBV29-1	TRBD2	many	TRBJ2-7	TGCAGCGTAGGGGCTAGCGGCCCTTGGGAGCAGTACTTC	CSVGASGPWEQYF
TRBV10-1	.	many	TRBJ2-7	TGCGCCAGCAGTGATAGCCAATTTTCCGAGCAGTACTTC	CASSDSQFSEQYF
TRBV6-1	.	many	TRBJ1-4	TGTGCCAGCAGTGAACAGGCCAACCGAAATGAAAAACTGTTTTTT	CASSEQANRNEKLFF
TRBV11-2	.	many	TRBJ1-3	TGTGCCAGCAGCTTAGGTGCGAACTTCGGAAGGGACACCATATATTTT	CASSLGANFGRDTIYF